The 15 T cell receptor beta chains in this list originate from one sample, sequenced in a study of T cell clonality in common variable immunodeficiency. TCRdb's table, derived via immunoSEQ multiplex PCR, lists solely in-frame clones and lacks some. Listed for the sample are 50,000 to 65,000 clones, none seen a single time. Sequencing was performed on peripheral blood mononuclear cells. The source is a person aged 18 to 69 in good health.

Ten or more counts support this clone. At one end the junction does not follow the germline gene, possibly because of a read error. Read sequence stops 3 residues before the CDR3 end, and the germline J gene provides the missing end. Other nucleotide sequences in the sample specify the same CDR3. The chain has TRBV7-9 and TRBJ1-2; TRBD1 matches 9 bases. This CDR3 has 15 residues. CDR1 is SEHNR, CDR2 FQNEAQ, per germline (reference sequence). The CDR3 bases that were read are TGCGCCAGCAGCTTACAGGACAGGGGTGGTTTTGGC. Protein sequence: CASSLQDRGGFG. The CDR3 as a whole reads CASSLQDRGGFGYTF. Full variable domain (rest looked up from reference TRBV7-9 and TRBJ1-2): DTGVSQNPRHKITKRGQNVTFRCDPISEHNRLYWYRQTLGQGPEFLTYFQNEAQLEKSRLLSDRFSAERPKGSFSTLEIQRTEQGDSAMYLCASSLQDRGGFGYTFGSGTRLTVV.

This clone has at least ten counts. Read data end 3 residues before the CDR3 end; the end is taken from the germline J gene. This chain connects TRBV6-2 or TRBV6-3 to TRBJ1-1; no clear D gene. Germline CDR1 reads MNHEY; CDR2 reads SVGEGT. The V end lost 2 bases, the J end lost 3 bases, and 7 bases lay between the germline ends. This CDR3 comprises 13 residues. CDR3 region: CASSYGSHTEAFF. The CDR3 bases that were read are TGTGCCAGCAGTTACGGCAGTCACACTGAA.

This clone was recorded at least ten times. With the read ending 3 residues before the CDR3 end, the germline J gene is used to fill in that end. V gene TRBV7-9 combines with J gene TRBJ2-4, with TRBD2 as a possible D gene (6 bases). Germline V gene lookup returns CDR1 SEHNR and CDR2 FQNEAQ (reference sequence). This CDR3 comprises 15 residues. The V and J ends lost 1 base and 3 bases respectively, with 10 bases between them. The CDR3 DNA, read in part, is TGTGCCAGCAGCTTAGGCGGGGCCGGCAAAAACATT. It encodes CASSLGGAGKNI. The whole CDR3 protein is CASSLGGAGKNIQYF.

This clone was counted ten times or more. The CDR3 extends 3 residues past the end of the read, so its final part is completed from the germline J gene. Other DNA sequences of this sample code for an identical CDR3. The chain is built from TRBV18 and TRBJ1-3; D call uncertain. Per the germline V gene, CDR1 is KGHSH and CDR2 is LQKENI. Trimming pared 1 base from V and 0 bases from J, leaving 4 bases between. CDR3 length equals 14 residues. The DNA read from the CDR3 is TGTGCCAGCTCACCACAGGGCTCTGGAAACACC. This translates into CASSPQGSGNT. The whole CDR3 sequence is CASSPQGSGNTIYF.

This clone was recorded many times. The read finishes 3 residues shy of the CDR3 end, and the germline J gene is used to complete it. V is TRBV19 and J is TRBJ2-7, with TRBD2 matching 10 bases. Trimming took 5 bases from V and 2 from J; bases not matched to a gene: 6. The CDR3 covers 15 residues. Germline lookup yields CDR1 LNHDA and CDR2 SQIVND (reference sequence). CDR3: CASSPSGRATYEQYF. The CDR3 bases that were read are TGTGCCAGTAGTCCCAGCGGGAGGGCCACCTACGAG.

This clone turned up a few times. The read falls 3 residues short of the CDR3 end, and the missing part is taken from the germline J gene. The chain combines TRBV6-1 with TRBJ1-1; D gene unclear. This CDR3 spans 15 amino acids. Per the germline V gene, CDR1 is MNHNS and CDR2 is SASEGT. Incomplete CDR3 DNA: TGTGCCAGCAGTGAACTAGCGGGCTCCTACAATGAG. Translating it yields CASSELAGSYNE. The complete CDR3 sequence is CASSELAGSYNEAFF.

This clone was seen only a few times. The read falls 3 residues short of the CDR3 end, and the missing part is taken from the germline J gene. The chain carries TRBV6-1 and TRBJ1-2, with 8 bases matching TRBD1. Germline V gene data show CDR1 as MNHNS and CDR2 as SASEGT. The CDR3 extends over 14 amino acids. CDR3 in amino acids: CASSAGDRSYDYTF. The CDR3 bases that were read are TGTGCCAGCAGTGCGGGGGACAGGTCCTACGAC.

Many counts were recorded for this clone. With the read ending 3 residues before the CDR3 end, the germline J gene is used to fill in that end. The rearrangement uses TRBV5-1 and TRBJ1-2; TRBD1 aligns across 7 bases. The CDR3 sequence is 14 residues long. Looked up from germline, CDR1 is SGHRS and CDR2 is YFSETQ. Losses at the gene ends were 0 bases for V and 4 bases for J; bases not matched to a gene: 3. The CDR3 region is CASSLETGPYGYTF. The sequenced CDR3 bases are TGCGCCAGCAGCTTGGAGACAGGGCCCTATGGC.

This clone was detected many times. Coverage ceases 3 residues before the CDR3 finishes, and the germline J gene fills in the end. The gene calls are TRBV18 and TRBJ1-2; 9 bases are a match to TRBD1. V dropped 3 bases and J dropped 5; count of bases not matched to a gene: 4. From germline, CDR1 is KGHSH and CDR2 LQKENI. CDR3 length equals 14 residues. The CDR3 reads CASSPGQGKYGYTF. CDR3 bases read: TGTGCCAGCTCACCGGGACAGGGAAAATATGGC.

This clone occurred many times. The observed sequence ends 3 residues before the CDR3 terminus, with the missing tail filled in from the germline J gene. The sample contains more than one DNA sequence encoding this CDR3. V and J are TRBV7-9 and TRBJ1-5; D is unclear. From germline, CDR1 is SEHNR and CDR2 FQNEAQ (reference sequence). V gave up 5 bases and J gave up 5 bases, with 13 bases separating them. The CDR3 is made up of 14 amino acids. The CDR3 DNA, read in part, is TGTGCCAGCAGCATCGGCGGTGGCGATCAGCCC. It codes for CASSIGGGDQP. In full, the CDR3 reads CASSIGGGDQPQHF. The full variable domain, with the rest looked up from reference TRBV7-9 and TRBJ1-5, is DTGVSQNPRHKITKRGQNVTFRCDPISEHNRLYWYRQTLGQGPEFLTYFQNEAQLEKSRLLSDRFSAERPKGSFSTLEIQRTEQGDSAMYLCASSIGGGDQPQHFGDGTRLSIL.

This clone was seen many times. Read sequence stops 3 residues before the CDR3 end, and the germline J gene provides the missing end. J is TRBJ2-3 and V is TRBV7-9; D is perhaps TRBD1 (5 bases). V was pared by 5 bases and J by 3 bases, with 9 bases between. Germline V CDR1 and CDR2: SEHNR, FQNEAQ (reference sequence). The CDR3 loop spans 13 amino acids. The part of the CDR3 DNA that was read is TGTGCCAGCAGCCTCGGACAAACAGATACG. The encoded protein is CASSLGQTDT. The CDR3 reads in full as CASSLGQTDTQYF.

A remark on this clone: The DNA ends 3 residues before the CDR3 does, and the rest of the CDR3 is filled in from the germline J gene. V gene TRBV20-1 combines with J gene TRBJ1-1; D may be TRBD1 (5 bases). Germline CDR1 DFQATT, CDR2 SNEGSKA (reference sequence). This CDR3 is built from 15 residues. Partial CDR3 DNA: TGCAGTGCTAGAGCGAGTTGGGGGGATTCCTACGAG. Protein product: CSARASWGDSYE. From start to end, the CDR3 is CSARASWGDSYEAFF.

This clone was recorded many times. The read ends 3 residues shy of where the CDR3 ends; the end is completed using the germline J gene. The chain carries TRBV5-6 and TRBJ2-2; TRBD2 agrees at 7 bases. CDR3 length equals 14 residues. Germline CDR1 SGHDT, CDR2 YYEEEE. The covered CDR3 bases are TGTGCCAGCAGCTTGGTCTGGGGGGGAGAAAAG. As protein: CASSLVWGGEK. The complete CDR3 sequence is CASSLVWGGEKLFF.

This clone was counted at least ten times. The CDR3 end lies 3 residues beyond the end of the read and is filled in from the germline J gene. The V gene is TRBV5-1, the J gene TRBJ2-2, with D possibly TRBD2 on 5 matching bases. This CDR3 spans 13 amino acids. Germline CDR1 and CDR2: SGHRS and YFSETQ. V shed 0 bases and J shed 8 bases, with 8 bases lying between them. Incomplete CDR3 DNA: TGCGCCAGCAGCTTGGGGCGCGGGGGGGAG. Protein: CASSLGRGGE. The entire CDR3 protein reads CASSLGRGGELFF.

This clone was observed a handful of times. The sequence runs out 3 residues before the end of the CDR3; the remainder is reconstructed from the germline J gene. V gene TRBV7-7 combines with J gene TRBJ1-1; D is possibly TRBD1 (5 bases). The CDR3 runs 13 residues. Germline V gives CDR1 SSHAT, CDR2 FNYEAQ (reference sequence). CDR3 sequence: CASSWTYGETAFF. The CDR3 bases that were read are TGTGCCAGCAGCTGGACATATGGGGAGACA.